The T cell receptor (beta chain) described here comes from a study of blood T cells in healthy people across ages. Through a sample-barcoded 5' primer and a J-beta primer mix, a second PCR was run for 7 to 11 cycles. A 12-random-nucleotide template-switch adaptor tagged each cDNA molecule. TCRdb recomputed calls from the 5' RACE reads with MiXCR, one row per CDR3 protein. The sample lists nearly 800,000 distinct CDR3 sequences, approximately 25% occurring once. The J segment lost 7 bases and the V segment lost 8 bases, leaving 9 bases of the junction unmatched. This CDR3 comprises 14 residues. General study findings and limits: Changes seen in expanded clonotypes were possibly confounded by donor CMV status left unknown.

At least 5.5 micrograms of total RNA were extracted per sample. This clonotype has just a few counts. What it recognizes is unknown. This sample was also put to use in a study of T cells of mothers and their children.

The gene calls are TRBV12-3 or TRBV12-4 and TRBJ1-2, with TRBD1 identical over 11 bases. This sequence was found in a boy aged 5-17 years in good health. Material for sequencing was blood. The CDR3 protein is CASSLAGTGGGYTF. Written as DNA, the CDR3 is TGTGCCAGCTCCCTGGCAGGGACAGGGGGTGGCTACACCTTC.